This T cell receptor (beta chain) was sequenced for a study of CXCR3-negative and CXCR3-positive naive CD8 T cells. For this clonotype: Antigen specificity is unknown.

General study points: TCR interaction strength was inferred from TRB CDR3 physicochemistry, as CD5 matched across naive subsets. Both naive subsets showed comparably high diversity, and memory CD8+ cells showed much lower diversity. Similar TRBV-TRBJ usage characterized naive CXCR3-negative and CXCR3-positive cells; memory cells differed.

The CDR3 length is 15 residues. Germline V gives CDR1 MRHNA, CDR2 SNTAGT. TRB cDNA libraries were made by UMI-labeled 5' RACE. TCRdb reprocessed the 5' RACE reads, keeping one entry per CDR3 protein, no DNA. There are about 22,000 distinct CDR3 sequences in the sample, with about a fifth held by the top ten. The receptor's source is a human donor in good health. Some clones in this sample may be carry-over from other donors' samples. This sequence joins TRBV6-4 and TRBJ2-3; TCRdb selects TRBD2, and the lack of DNA leaves this call unchecked. The sample taken for sequencing was memory CD8+ T cells from blood. Here the CDR3 reads CASSESGGAADTQYF.